The clone carrying this TCR beta chain was seen only once. Measured with immunoSEQ multiplex PCR; TCRdb has only the in-frame clones, and not every one. In the table there are approximately 180,000 clones, 82% of which are singletons. These data come from a study of blood T cell repertoires in COVID-19. Study overall: COVID-19 samples collected from the United States, Italy and Spain covered acute and convalescent phases. Sample material is recorded as cDNA or gDNA derived from T cells, B-cell-depleted T cells, or PBMCs.

The CDR3 has 13 amino acids. With 6 bases clipped from V and 5 bases from J, the junction kept 5 bases outside the gene matches. Germline lookup yields CDR1 LGHNT and CDR2 FRNRAP. This clonotype originated in a woman between 65 and 79 years old with acute or convalescent COVID-19. The V and J genes are TRBV12-5 and TRBJ1-1; 8 bases line up with TRBD1. The specimen sequenced was peripheral blood. This CDR3 is CASGTGVSTEAFF. CDR3 nucleotides: TGTGCTAGTGGGACAGGGGTCAGTACTGAAGCTTTCTTT.